Listed here is a single T cell receptor beta chain. Each donor was a Caucasian adult residing in Nashville, Tennessee. This CDR3 contains 16 residues. The V end lost 5 bases, the J end lost 5 bases, and 18 bases lay between the germline ends. Looked up from germline, CDR1 is MDHEN and CDR2 is SYDVKM. This entry comes from a study of shared clonotypes between healthy human individuals. Whole-study context: Those who served as donors were a couple of women and three men between the ages of 18 and 49.

Some clones are missing from TCRdb's copy, which holds only in-frame ones; the method was immunoSEQ multiplex PCR. This sample has about 2.3 million clones, with 93% found just once. Sequencing was performed on naive CD4+ T cells from PBMCs. Subset noted: CD45RA+ positively selected. The rearrangement joins TRBV28 to TRBJ2-2, with D unclear. The clonotype was recovered from a man aged 18 to 29 in good health. Some clones in this sample may be carry-over from other donors' samples. The CDR3 DNA reads TGTGCCAGCAGTCCACTCCGAGGCGTGGTAACCGGGGAGCTGTTTTTT. This codes for CASSPLRGVVTGELFF.